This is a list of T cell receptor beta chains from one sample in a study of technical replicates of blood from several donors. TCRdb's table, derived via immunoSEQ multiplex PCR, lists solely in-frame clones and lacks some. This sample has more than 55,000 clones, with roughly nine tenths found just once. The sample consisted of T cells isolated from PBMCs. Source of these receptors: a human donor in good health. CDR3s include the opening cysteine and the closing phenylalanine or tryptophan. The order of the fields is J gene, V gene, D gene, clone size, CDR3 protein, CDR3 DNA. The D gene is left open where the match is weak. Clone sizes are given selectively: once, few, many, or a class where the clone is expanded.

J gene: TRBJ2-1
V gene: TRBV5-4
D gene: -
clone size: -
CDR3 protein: CASSPFDAYRAYNEQFF
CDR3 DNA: TGTGCCAGCAGCCCTTTCGACGCTTATCGGGCCTACAATGAGCAGTTCTTC

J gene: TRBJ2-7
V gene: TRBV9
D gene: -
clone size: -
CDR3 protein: CASSVGGNSGTLVGEQYF
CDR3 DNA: TGTGCCAGCAGCGTAGGGGGGAATAGCGGAACGCTGGTGGGCGAGCAGTACTTC

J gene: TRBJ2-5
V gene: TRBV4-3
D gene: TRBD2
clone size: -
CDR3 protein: CASSFTDPGTRASRETQYF
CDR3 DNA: TGCGCCAGCAGCTTTACCGATCCCGGGACTAGGGCCTCGCGGGAGACCCAGTACTTC

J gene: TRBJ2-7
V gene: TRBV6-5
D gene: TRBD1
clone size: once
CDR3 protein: CASRRGQLAYEQYF
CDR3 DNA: TGTGCCAGCAGACGGGGACAGCTTGCCTACGAGCAGTACTTC

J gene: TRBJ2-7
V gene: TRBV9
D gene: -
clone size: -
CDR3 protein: CASSVGGESIYEQYF
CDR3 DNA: TGTGCCAGCAGCGTAGGTGGGGAGAGCATATACGAGCAGTACTTC

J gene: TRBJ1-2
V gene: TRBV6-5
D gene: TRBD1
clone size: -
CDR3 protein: CASSQTGLYGYTF
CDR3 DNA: TGTGCCAGCAGCCAGACAGGGCTGTATGGCTACACCTTC

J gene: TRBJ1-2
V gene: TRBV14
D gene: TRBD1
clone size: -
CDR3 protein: CASSQVGTGEGYTF
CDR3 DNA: TGTGCCAGCAGCCAGGTTGGGACAGGGGAAGGCTACACCTTC

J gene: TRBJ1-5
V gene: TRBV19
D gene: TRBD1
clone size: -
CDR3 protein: CASNWGQGAYSNQPQHF
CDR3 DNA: TGTGCCAGTAACTGGGGACAGGGGGCTTATAGCAATCAGCCCCAGCATTTT

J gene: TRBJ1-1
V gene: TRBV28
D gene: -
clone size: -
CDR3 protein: CASSLAEINTEAFF
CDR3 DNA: TGTGCCAGCAGTTTGGCAGAAATTAACACTGAAGCTTTCTTT

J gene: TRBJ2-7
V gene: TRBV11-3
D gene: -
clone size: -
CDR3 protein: CASSPPRQGIRDYEQYF
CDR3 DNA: TGTGCCAGCAGCCCCCCCCGTCAGGGGATTCGAGACTACGAGCAGTACTTC

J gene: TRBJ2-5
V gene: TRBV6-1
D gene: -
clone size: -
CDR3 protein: CASSEAGSKETQYF
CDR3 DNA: TGTGCCAGCAGTGAAGCGGGCAGCAAAGAGACCCAGTACTTC

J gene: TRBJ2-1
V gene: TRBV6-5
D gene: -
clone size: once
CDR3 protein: CASSKSSYNEQFF
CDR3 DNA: TGTGCCAGCTCCAAGAGCTCCTACAATGAGCAGTTCTTC

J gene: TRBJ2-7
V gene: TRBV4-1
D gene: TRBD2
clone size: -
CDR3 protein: CASSQDPTSLYEQYF
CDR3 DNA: TGCGCCAGCAGCCAAGATCCGACTAGCCTCTACGAGCAGTACTTC

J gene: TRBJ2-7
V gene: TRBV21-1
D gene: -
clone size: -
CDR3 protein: CASNAAGEAYEQYF
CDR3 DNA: TGTGCCAGCAATGCGGCAGGGGAAGCCTACGAGCAGTACTTC

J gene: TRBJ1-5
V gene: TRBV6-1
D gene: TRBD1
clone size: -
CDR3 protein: CASSEHPGQGQPQHF
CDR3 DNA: TGTGCCAGCAGTGAACACCCGGGACAGGGCCAGCCCCAGCATTTT

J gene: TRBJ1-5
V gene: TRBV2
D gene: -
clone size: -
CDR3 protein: CASSDWQGIEPQHF
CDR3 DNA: TGTGCCAGCAGTGACTGGCAGGGGATAGAGCCCCAGCATTTT

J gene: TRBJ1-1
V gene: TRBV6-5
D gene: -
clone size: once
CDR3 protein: CASSRRLGEAFF
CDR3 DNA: TGTGCCAGCAGCAGGAGGCTTGGGGAAGCTTTCTTT

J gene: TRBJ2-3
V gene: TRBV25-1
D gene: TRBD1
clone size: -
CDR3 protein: CASSASGTGGTDTQYF
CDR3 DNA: TGTGCCAGCAGTGCGTCCGGGACAGGGGGCACAGATACGCAGTATTTT

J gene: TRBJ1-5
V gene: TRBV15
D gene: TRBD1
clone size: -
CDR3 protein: CATSRETGNLRQPQHF
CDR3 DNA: TGTGCCACCAGCAGAGAGACAGGGAATTTGCGTCAGCCCCAGCATTTT

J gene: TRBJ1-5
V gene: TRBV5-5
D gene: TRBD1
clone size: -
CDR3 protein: CASSLGTANNQPQHF
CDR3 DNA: TGTGCCAGCAGCTTAGGGACAGCCAACAATCAGCCCCAGCATTTT

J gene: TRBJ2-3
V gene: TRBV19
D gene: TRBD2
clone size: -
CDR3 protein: CASSNPGREGHDTQYF
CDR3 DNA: TGTGCCAGTAGTAATCCTGGGCGGGAGGGCCACGATACGCAGTATTTT

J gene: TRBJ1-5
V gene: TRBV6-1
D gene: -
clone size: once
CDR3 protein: CASSEGRPGNQPQHF
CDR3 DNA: TGTGCCAGCAGTGAAGGGCGGCCAGGCAATCAGCCCCAGCATTTT

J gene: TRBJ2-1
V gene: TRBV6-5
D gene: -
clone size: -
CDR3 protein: CASRTSLHEQFF
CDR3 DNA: TGTGCCAGCAGAACCTCGCTACATGAGCAGTTCTTC

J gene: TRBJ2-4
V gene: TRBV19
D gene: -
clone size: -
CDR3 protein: CASSEEDLDWNIQYF
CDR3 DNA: TGTGCCAGTAGTGAGGAGGACCTGGACTGGAACATTCAGTACTTC

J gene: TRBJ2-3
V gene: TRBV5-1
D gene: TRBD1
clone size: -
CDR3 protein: CASSLVDRADTQYF
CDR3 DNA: TGCGCCAGCAGCTTGGTGGACAGGGCAGATACGCAGTATTTT

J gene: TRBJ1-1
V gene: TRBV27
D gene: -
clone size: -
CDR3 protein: CASSFTDRSTEAFF
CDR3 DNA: TGTGCCAGCAGTTTTACTGACAGGAGCACTGAAGCTTTCTTT

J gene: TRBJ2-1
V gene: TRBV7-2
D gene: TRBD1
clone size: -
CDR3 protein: CASSPPGQGTNEQFF
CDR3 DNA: TGTGCCAGCAGCCCTCCGGGACAGGGGACCAATGAGCAGTTCTTC

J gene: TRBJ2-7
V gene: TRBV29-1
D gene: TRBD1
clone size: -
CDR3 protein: CSVETGKTYEQYF
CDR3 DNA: TGCAGCGTTGAGACAGGGAAAACCTACGAGCAGTACTTC

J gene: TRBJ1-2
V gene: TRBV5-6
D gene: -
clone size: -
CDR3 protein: CASSLAGYPTGYTF
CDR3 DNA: TGTGCCAGCAGCTTAGCGGGCTACCCAACTGGCTACACCTTC

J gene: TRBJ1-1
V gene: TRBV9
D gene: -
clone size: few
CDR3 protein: CASASPNTEAFF
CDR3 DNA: TGTGCCAGCGCCAGTCCAAACACTGAAGCTTTCTTT

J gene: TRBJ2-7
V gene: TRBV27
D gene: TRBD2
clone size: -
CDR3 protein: CASRGGLAGSYEQYF
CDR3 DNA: TGTGCCAGTAGGGGGGGACTAGCGGGTTCCTACGAGCAGTACTTC

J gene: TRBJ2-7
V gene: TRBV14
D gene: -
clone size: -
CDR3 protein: CASSQGDSPYEQYF
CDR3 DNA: TGTGCCAGCAGCCAAGGTGACAGTCCCTACGAGCAGTACTTC

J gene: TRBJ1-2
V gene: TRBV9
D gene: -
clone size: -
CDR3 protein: CASSVVDWGETQSDGYTF
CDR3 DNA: TGTGCCAGCAGCGTAGTAGACTGGGGCGAAACCCAGTCTGATGGCTACACCTTC

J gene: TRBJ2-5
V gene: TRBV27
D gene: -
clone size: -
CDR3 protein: CASSLVGQPGETQYF
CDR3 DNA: TGTGCCAGCAGTTTGGTTGGACAGCCGGGGGAGACCCAGTACTTC

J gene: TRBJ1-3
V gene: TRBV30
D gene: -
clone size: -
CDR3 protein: CAWSVRGMRNTIYF
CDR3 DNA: TGTGCCTGGAGTGTACGGGGAATGCGAAACACCATATATTTT

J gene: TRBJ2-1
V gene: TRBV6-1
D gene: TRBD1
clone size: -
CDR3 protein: CASNKPGQSYNEQFF
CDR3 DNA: TGTGCCAGCAACAAGCCGGGACAGTCCTACAATGAGCAGTTCTTC

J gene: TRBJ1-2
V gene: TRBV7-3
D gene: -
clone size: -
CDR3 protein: CASSLGGLANYGYTF
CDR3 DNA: TGTGCCAGCAGCCTAGGGGGTTTAGCTAACTATGGCTACACCTTC

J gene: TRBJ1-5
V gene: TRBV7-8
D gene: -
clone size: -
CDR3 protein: CASSLSRGNQPQHF
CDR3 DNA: TGTGCCAGCAGCTTATCCAGGGGCAATCAGCCCCAGCATTTT

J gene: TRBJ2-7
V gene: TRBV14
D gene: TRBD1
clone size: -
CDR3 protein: CASSQDLGTAYEQYF
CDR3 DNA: TGTGCCAGCAGCCAAGATTTGGGGACAGCCTACGAGCAGTACTTC

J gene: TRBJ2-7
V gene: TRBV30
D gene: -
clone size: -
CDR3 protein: CAWSPRDEQYF
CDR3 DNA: TGTGCCTGGAGTCCTCGGGACGAGCAGTACTTC

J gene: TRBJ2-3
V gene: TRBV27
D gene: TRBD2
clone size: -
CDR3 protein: CASRTGTSGTDTQYF
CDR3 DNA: TGTGCCAGCAGAACCGGGACTAGCGGCACAGATACGCAGTATTTT

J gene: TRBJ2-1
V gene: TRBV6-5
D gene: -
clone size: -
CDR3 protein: CASSSPLDNEQFF
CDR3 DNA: TGTGCCAGCAGTTCCCCTCTTGACAATGAGCAGTTCTTC

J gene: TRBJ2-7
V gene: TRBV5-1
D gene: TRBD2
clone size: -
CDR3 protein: CASSLSTSGPYEQYF
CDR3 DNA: TGCGCCAGCAGCTTGTCGACTAGCGGCCCCTACGAGCAGTACTTC

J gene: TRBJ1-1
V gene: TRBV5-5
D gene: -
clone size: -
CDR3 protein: CASSLGLEAFF
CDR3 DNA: TGTGCCAGCAGCCTGGGGCTCGAAGCTTTCTTT

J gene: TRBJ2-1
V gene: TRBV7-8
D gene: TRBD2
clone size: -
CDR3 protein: CASSSRLAGGPSYNEQFF
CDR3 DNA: TGTGCCAGCAGCTCTAGACTAGCGGGAGGGCCGTCTTACAATGAGCAGTTCTTC

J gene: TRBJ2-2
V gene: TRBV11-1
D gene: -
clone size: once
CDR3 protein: CASSLEGRGDTGELFF
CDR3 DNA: TGTGCCAGCAGCTTAGAGGGGCGCGGGGACACCGGGGAGCTGTTTTTT

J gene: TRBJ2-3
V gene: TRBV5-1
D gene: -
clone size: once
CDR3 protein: CASSSLGAGRTDTQYF
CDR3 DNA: TGCGCCAGCAGCTCCCTCGGGGCGGGACGCACAGATACGCAGTATTTT

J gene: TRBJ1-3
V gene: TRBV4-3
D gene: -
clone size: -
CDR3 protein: CASSQQGNTIYF
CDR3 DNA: TGCGCCAGCAGCCAACAGGGAAACACCATATATTTT

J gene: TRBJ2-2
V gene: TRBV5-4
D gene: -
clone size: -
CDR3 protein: CASSPVSQNTGELFF
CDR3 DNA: TGTGCCAGCAGCCCCGTGAGCCAGAACACCGGGGAGCTGTTTTTT

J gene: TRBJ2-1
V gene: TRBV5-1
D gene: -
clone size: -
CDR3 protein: CASSLSPGNREFF
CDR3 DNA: TGCGCCAGCAGCTTGTCCCCAGGAAACCGAGAGTTCTTC

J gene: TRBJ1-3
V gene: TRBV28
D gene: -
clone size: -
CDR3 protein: CAGKSLDRGNTIYF
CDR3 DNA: TGTGCCGGCAAATCCCTAGACAGGGGAAACACCATATATTTT

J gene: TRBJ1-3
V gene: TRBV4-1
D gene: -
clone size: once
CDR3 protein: CASSQDRSFFIYF
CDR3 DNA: TGCGCCAGCAGCCAAGATCGGAGCTTTTTCATATATTTT

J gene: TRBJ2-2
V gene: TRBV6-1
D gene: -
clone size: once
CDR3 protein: CASSEARISNTGELFF
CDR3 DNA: TGTGCCAGCAGTGAAGCGCGCATTTCGAACACCGGGGAGCTGTTTTTT

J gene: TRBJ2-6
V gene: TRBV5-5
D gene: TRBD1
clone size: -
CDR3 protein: CASSLRDRGSSGANVLTF
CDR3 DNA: TGTGCCAGCAGCTTGAGGGACAGGGGATCCTCTGGGGCCAACGTCCTGACTTTC

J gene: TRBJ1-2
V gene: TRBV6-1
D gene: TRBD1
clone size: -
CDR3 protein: CASSPWDRLYGYTF
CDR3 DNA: TGTGCCAGCAGTCCATGGGACAGGCTCTATGGCTACACCTTC

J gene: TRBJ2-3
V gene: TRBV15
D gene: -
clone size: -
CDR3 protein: CATEGFTDTQYF
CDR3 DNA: TGTGCCACGGAGGGCTTCACAGATACGCAGTATTTT

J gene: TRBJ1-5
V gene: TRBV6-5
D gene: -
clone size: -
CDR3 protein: CASSYGLDQPQHF
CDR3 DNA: TGTGCCAGCAGTTACGGACTAGATCAGCCCCAGCATTTT

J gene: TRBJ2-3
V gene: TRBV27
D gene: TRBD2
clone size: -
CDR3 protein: CASARGLAGGPTSTDTQYF
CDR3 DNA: TGTGCCAGCGCGAGGGGACTAGCGGGAGGGCCTACTAGCACAGATACGCAGTATTTT

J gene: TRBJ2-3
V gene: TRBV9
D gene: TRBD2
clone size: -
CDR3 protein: CASSVEPSGVTDTQYF
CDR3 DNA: TGTGCCAGCAGCGTAGAACCTAGCGGGGTCACAGATACGCAGTATTTT